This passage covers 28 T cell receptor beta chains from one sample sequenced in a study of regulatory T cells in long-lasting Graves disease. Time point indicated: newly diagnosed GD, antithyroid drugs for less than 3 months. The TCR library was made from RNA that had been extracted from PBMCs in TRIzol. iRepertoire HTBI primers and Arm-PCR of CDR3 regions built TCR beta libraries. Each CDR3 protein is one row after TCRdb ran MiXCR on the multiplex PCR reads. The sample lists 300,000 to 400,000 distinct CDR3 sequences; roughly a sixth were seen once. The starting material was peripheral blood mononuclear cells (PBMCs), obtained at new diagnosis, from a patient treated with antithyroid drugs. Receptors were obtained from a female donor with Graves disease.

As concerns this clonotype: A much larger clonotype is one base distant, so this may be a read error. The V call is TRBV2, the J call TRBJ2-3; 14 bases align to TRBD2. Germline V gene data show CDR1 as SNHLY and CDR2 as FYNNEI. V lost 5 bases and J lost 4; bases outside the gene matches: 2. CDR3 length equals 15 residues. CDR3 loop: CASSKTSGGADTQYF. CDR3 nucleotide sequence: TGTGCCAGCAGTAAGACTAGCGGGGGGGCAGATACGCAGTATTTT.

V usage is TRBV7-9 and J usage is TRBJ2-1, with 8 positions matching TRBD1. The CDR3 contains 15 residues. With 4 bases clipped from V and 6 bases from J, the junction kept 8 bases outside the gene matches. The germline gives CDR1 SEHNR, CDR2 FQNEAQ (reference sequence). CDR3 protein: CASSSRQGIGNEQFF. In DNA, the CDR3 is TGTGCCAGCAGCTCCCGACAGGGGATAGGCAATGAGCAGTTCTTC.

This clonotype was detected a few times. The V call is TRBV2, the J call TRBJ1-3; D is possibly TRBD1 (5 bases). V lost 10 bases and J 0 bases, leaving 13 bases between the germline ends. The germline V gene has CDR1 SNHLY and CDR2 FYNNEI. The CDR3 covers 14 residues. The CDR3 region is CATSWGNSGNTIYF. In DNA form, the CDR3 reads TGTGCCACCAGCTGGGGGAACTCTGGAAACACCATATATTTT.

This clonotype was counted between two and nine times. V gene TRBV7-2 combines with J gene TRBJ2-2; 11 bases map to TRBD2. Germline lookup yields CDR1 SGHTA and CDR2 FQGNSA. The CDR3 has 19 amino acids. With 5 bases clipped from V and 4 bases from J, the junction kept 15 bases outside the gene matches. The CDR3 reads CASSLLFIAGGRPTGELFF. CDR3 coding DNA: TGTGCCAGCAGCCTACTTTTTATAGCGGGAGGGCGTCCCACCGGGGAGCTGTTTTTT. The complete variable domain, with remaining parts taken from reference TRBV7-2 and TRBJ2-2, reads GAGVSQSPSNKVTEKGKDVELRCDPISGHTALYWYRQSLGQGLEFLIYFQGNSAPDKSGLPSDRFSAERTGGSVSTLTIQRTQQEDSAVYLCASSLLFIAGGRPTGELFFGEGSRLTVL.

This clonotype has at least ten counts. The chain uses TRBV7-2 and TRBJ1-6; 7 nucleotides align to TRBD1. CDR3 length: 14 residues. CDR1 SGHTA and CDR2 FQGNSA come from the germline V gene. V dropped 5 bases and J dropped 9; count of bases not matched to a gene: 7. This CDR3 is CASSPWTGGSPLHF. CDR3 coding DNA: TGTGCCAGCAGCCCTTGGACAGGTGGTTCACCCCTCCACTTT.

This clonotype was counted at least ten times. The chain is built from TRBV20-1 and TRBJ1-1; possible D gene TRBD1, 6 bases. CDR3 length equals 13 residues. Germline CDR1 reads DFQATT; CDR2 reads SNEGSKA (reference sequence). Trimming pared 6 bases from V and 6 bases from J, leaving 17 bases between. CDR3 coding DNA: TGCAGTGCCATAACAGGGCGGGGGTCTGAAGCTTTCTTT. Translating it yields CSAITGRGSEAFF.

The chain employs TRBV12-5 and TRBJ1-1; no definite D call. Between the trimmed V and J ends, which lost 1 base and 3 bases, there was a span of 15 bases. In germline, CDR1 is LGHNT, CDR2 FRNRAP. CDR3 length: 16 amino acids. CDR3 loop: CASGLGPRSGDTEAFF. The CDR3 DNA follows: TGTGCTAGTGGTTTGGGACCTCGCAGCGGGGACACTGAAGCTTTCTTT.

The CDR3: CASWDRDKIYGYTF. CDR3 nucleotide sequence: TGTGCCAGCTGGGACAGGGATAAGATCTATGGCTACACCTTC. The chain employs TRBV6-1 and TRBJ1-2; 9 bases are shared with TRBD1. The V gene's germline CDR1 is MNHNS and CDR2 SASEGT. This CDR3 is 14 amino acids long. V dropped 8 bases and J dropped 4; count of bases not matched to a gene: 8.

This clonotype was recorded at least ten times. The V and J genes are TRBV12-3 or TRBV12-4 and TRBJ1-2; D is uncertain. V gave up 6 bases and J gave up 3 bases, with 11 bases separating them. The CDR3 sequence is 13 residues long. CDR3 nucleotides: TGTGCCAGCAGCCCCCTTGGAGACTATGGCTACACCTTC. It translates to CASSPLGDYGYTF.

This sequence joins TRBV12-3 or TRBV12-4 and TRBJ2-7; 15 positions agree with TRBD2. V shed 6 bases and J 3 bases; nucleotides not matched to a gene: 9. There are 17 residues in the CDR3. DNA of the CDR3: TGTGCCAGCAGACGGGGACTAGCGGGAGGAAAAAACTACGAGCAGTACTTC. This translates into CASRRGLAGGKNYEQYF.

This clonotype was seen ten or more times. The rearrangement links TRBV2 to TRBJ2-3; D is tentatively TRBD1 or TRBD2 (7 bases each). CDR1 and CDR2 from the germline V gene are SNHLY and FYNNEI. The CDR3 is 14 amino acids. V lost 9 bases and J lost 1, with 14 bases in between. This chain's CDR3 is CASTQGGRTDTQYF. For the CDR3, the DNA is TGTGCCAGTACCCAGGGGGGGCGCACAGATACGCAGTATTTT.

The CDR3 sequence: CASSEDRGFYNSPLHF. The CDR3 DNA reads as TGTGCCAGCAGTGAAGATAGAGGGTTCTATAATTCACCCCTCCACTTT. The genes are TRBV6-1 and TRBJ1-6; the D is unclear. The V end was cut by 1 base, the J end by 3 bases, with 10 bases between. The CDR3 length is 16 residues. Looked up from germline, CDR1 is MNHNS and CDR2 is SASEGT.

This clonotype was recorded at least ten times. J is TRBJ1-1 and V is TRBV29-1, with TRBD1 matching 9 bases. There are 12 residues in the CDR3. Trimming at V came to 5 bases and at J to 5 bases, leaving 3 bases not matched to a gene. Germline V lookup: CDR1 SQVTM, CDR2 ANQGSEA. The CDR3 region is CSVRQGETEAFF. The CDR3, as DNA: TGCAGCGTTAGACAGGGGGAGACTGAAGCTTTCTTT.

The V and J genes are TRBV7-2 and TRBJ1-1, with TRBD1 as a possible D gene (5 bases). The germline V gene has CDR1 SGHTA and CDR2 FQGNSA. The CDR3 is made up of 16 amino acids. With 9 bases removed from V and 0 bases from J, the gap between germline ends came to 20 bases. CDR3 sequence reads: CASHPLGEGLNTEAFF. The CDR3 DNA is TGTGCCAGTCACCCCTTAGGGGAGGGCTTGAACACTGAAGCTTTCTTT.

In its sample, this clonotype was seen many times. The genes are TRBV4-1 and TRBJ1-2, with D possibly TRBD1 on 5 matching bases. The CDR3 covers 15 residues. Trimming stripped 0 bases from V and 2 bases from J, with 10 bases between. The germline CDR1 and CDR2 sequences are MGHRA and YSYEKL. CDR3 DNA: TGCGCCAGCAGCCAAGATTCAGGGCAGAACTATGGCTACACCTTC. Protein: CASSQDSGQNYGYTF.

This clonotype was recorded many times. CDR3 sequence reads: CASSLRPSKGKETQYF. The CDR3 nucleotides read TGTGCCAGCAGTTTGCGCCCAAGTAAGGGCAAAGAGACCCAGTACTTC. This chain joins TRBV28 and TRBJ2-5; D is uncertain. The V end was cut by 3 bases, the J end by 3 bases, with 17 bases between. Per the germline V gene, CDR1 is MDHEN and CDR2 is SYDVKM. This CDR3 spans 16 amino acids.

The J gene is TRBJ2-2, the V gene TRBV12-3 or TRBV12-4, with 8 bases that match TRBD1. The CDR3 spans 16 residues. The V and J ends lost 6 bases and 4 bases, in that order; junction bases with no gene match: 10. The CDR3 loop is CASRDQGASGTGELFF. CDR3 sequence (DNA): TGTGCCAGCAGAGATCAGGGGGCGTCGGGCACCGGGGAGCTGTTTTTT.

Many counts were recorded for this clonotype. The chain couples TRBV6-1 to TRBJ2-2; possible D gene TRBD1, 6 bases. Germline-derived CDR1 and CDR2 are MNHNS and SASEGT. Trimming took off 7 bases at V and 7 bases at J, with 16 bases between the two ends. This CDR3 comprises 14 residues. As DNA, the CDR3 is TGTGCCAGCAAACTACGACAGGTTGGCGGGGAGCTGTTTTTT. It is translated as CASKLRQVGGELFF.

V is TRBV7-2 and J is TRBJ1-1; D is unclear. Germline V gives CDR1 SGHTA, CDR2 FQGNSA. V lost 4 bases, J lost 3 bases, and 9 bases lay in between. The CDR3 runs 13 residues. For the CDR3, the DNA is TGTGCCAGCAGCTCGTTGCGGCACACTGAAGCTTTCTTT. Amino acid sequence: CASSSLRHTEAFF. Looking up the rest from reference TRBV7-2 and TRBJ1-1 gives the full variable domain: GAGVSQSPSNKVTEKGKDVELRCDPISGHTALYWYRQSLGQGLEFLIYFQGNSAPDKSGLPSDRFSAERTGGSVSTLTIQRTQQEDSAVYLCASSSLRHTEAFFGQGTRLTVV.

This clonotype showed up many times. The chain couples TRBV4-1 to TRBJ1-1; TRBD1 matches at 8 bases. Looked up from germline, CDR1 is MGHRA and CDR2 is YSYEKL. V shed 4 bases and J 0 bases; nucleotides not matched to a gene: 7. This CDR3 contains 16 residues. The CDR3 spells CASSPGQEFMNTEAFF. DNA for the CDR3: TGCGCCAGCAGCCCGGGACAGGAGTTCATGAACACTGAAGCTTTCTTT.

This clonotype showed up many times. This CDR3 is CASSPRQSTYNEQFF. In DNA form, the CDR3 reads TGTGCCAGCAGCCCGCGACAGTCAACCTACAATGAGCAGTTCTTC. The chain combines TRBV7-9 with TRBJ2-1, with D maybe TRBD1 (5 bases). Looked up from germline, CDR1 is SEHNR and CDR2 is FQNEAQ (reference sequence). Trimming shortened V by 5 bases and J by 2 bases, and 13 bases separated the two germline ends. The CDR3 sequence is 15 residues long.

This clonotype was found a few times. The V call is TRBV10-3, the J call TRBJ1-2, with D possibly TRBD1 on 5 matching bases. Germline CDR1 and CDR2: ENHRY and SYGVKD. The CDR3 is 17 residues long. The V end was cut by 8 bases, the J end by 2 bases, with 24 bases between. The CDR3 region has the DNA TGTGCCATCTTGGGAGTGGGGACGCAGGGACTCAACTATGGCTACACCTTC. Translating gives CAILGVGTQGLNYGYTF.

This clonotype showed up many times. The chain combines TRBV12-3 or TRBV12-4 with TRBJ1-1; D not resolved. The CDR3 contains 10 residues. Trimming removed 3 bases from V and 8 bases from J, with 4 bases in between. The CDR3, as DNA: TGTGCCAGCAGTTTGGGAGAAGCTTTCTTT. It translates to CASSLGEAFF.

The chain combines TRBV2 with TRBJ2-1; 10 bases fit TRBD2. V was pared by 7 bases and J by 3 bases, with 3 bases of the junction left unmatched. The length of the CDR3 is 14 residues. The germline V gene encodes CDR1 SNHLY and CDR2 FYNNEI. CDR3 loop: CASTRTSGYNEQFF. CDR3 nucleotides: TGTGCCAGCACGCGGACTAGCGGCTACAATGAGCAGTTCTTC.

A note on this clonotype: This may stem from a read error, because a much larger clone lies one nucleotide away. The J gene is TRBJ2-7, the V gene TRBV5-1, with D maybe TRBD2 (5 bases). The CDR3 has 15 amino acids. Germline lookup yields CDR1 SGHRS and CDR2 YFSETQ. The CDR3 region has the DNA TGCGCCAGCAGCTTGGCTCTCGGACTTTCCTACGGGCAGTACTTC. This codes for CASSLALGLSYGQYF.

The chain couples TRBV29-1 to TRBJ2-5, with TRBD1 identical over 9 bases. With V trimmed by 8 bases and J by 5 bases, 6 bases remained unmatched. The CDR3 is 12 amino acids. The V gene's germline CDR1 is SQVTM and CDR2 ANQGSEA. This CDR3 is CSSDRGAETQYF. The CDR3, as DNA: TGCAGCTCAGACAGGGGGGCGGAGACCCAGTACTTC.

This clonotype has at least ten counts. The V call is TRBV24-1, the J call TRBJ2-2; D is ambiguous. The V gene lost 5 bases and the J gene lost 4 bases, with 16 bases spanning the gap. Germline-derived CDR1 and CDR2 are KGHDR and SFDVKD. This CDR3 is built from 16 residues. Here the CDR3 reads CATSGYSGSFTGELFF. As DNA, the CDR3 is TGTGCCACCAGTGGTTACTCCGGGTCCTTCACCGGGGAGCTGTTTTTT.

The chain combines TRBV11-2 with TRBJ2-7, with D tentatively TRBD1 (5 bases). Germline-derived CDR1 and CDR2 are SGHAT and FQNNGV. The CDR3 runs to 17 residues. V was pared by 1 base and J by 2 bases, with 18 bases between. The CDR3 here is CASSLVVGQPLAYEQYF. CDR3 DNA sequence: TGTGCCAGCAGCTTAGTGGTGGGGCAGCCGCTGGCCTACGAGCAGTACTTC.